The clone carrying this TCR beta chain was seen a handful of times. What it recognizes is unknown. Germline V gives CDR1 SGHKS, CDR2 YYEKEE (reference sequence). V lost 3 bases and J 2 bases, leaving 11 bases between the germline ends. The CDR3 has 14 residues. TCRdb processed the RT-PCR reads anew with MiXCR; each CDR3 protein has one entry. The table has about 780,000 distinct CDR3 sequences, less than 20% seen once. The data stem from a study of response to subunit inactivated influenza vaccine. Whole-study findings and limits: Authors suggested seasonal influenza vaccinations each recruit few new T cells.

The V gene is TRBV5-5, the J gene TRBJ2-5; D is unresolved. The receptor was derived from a man aged 45-65 years who received an inactivated influenza vaccine. The sample consisted of PBMCs from blood, taken 5 to 6 days after vaccination. CDR3 sequence: CASSSDPWQETQYF. In nucleotides, the CDR3 is TGTGCCAGCAGCTCGGACCCTTGGCAAGAGACCCAGTACTTC. Full variable domain (missing parts from reference TRBV5-5 and TRBJ2-5): DAGVTQSPTHLIKTRGQQVTLRCSPISGHKSVSWYQQVLGQGPQFIFQYYEKEERGRGNFPDRFSARQFPNYSSELNVNALLLGDSALYLCASSSDPWQETQYFGPGTRLLVL.